The 20 T cell receptor beta chains listed next were all sequenced from one sample in a study of Graves' ophthalmopathy and Graves' hyperthyroidism. TCR beta CDR3 regions were amplified from RNA transcripts. In the first round, RT-PCR was carried out with HTBI primers, and a multiplex PCR formed the second round. A single record per CDR3 protein comes from TCRdb applying MiXCR to the multiplex PCR reads. The table has hundreds of thousands of distinct CDR3 sequences, roughly 39% seen once; the top ten hold over 2.5%. Source material: peripheral blood. These receptors all stem from an adult man with Graves' ophthalmopathy.

This clonotype appeared many times. This chain connects TRBV4-2 to TRBJ1-6; D possibly corresponds to TRBD1 (6 bases). The CDR3 is 17 amino acids. In germline, CDR1 is LGHNA, CDR2 YNFKEQ. Trimming removed 0 bases from V and 7 bases from J, with 16 bases in between. CDR3 sequence (DNA): TGTGCCAGCAGCCAAGATCTCTATCCAGGGGCAAATTCACCCCTCCACTTT. Residues: CASSQDLYPGANSPLHF.

This clonotype was observed at least ten times. V usage is TRBV19 and J usage is TRBJ2-7; D possibly corresponds to TRBD1 (6 bases). The V gene's germline CDR1 is LNHDA and CDR2 SQIVND (reference sequence). Trimming took 4 bases from V and 0 from J, leaving 13 bases between them. This CDR3 is built from 15 residues. CDR3 nucleotides: TGTGCCAGTAGTAGGGAGAGGGGGAGCTCCTACGAGCAGTACTTC. Its protein product is CASSRERGSSYEQYF.

This clonotype was found many times. The V and J genes are TRBV11-2 and TRBJ2-5; D unresolved. The V end was cut by 1 base, the J end by 5 bases, with 8 bases between. Germline V gives CDR1 SGHAT, CDR2 FQNNGV. This CDR3 region has 13 residues. The CDR3 region is CASSLVVLETQYF. In DNA form, the CDR3 reads TGTGCCAGCAGCTTAGTTGTCCTGGAGACCCAGTACTTC.

This clonotype was recorded many times. The chain links TRBV10-3 to TRBJ2-7, with D perhaps TRBD1 (5 bases). V was pared by 1 base and J by 0 bases, with 13 bases between. Per the germline V gene, CDR1 is ENHRY and CDR2 is SYGVKD. CDR3 length equals 16 residues. The CDR3 region is CAISEWGDRSSYEQYF. As DNA, the CDR3 is TGTGCCATCAGTGAGTGGGGCGATAGGAGCTCCTACGAGCAGTACTTC.

This clonotype appeared a few times. The genes are TRBV5-5 and TRBJ1-1; possibly TRBD1 for D (6 bases). The CDR3 consists of 14 residues. Per the germline V gene, CDR1 is SGHKS and CDR2 is YYEKEE (reference sequence). Trimming stripped 2 bases from V and 0 bases from J, with 8 bases between. The CDR3 DNA follows: TGTGCCAGCAGCTTTAGACAGGTGAACACTGAAGCTTTCTTT. Its protein product is CASSFRQVNTEAFF.

The chain has TRBV29-1 and TRBJ1-3; 7 bases line up with TRBD1. Per germline, CDR1 SQVTM and CDR2 ANQGSEA. CDR3 length: 14 residues. The J segment lost 8 bases and the V segment lost 6 bases, leaving 13 bases of the junction unmatched. The CDR3: CSVATGDYGYTIYF. In DNA, the CDR3 is TGCAGCGTCGCTACAGGGGACTATGGCTACACCATATATTTT.

This clonotype was seen a handful of times. The chain carries TRBV25-1 and TRBJ1-2; 8 bases are shared with TRBD1. The germline gives CDR1 MGHDK, CDR2 SYGVNS. The CDR3 has 17 amino acids. V was clipped by 8 bases and J by 4 bases; unmatched bases: 18. The CDR3 spells CASSQPGRTGRFYGYTF. As DNA, the CDR3 is TGTGCCAGCTCTCAACCGGGAAGGACAGGGAGGTTCTATGGCTACACCTTC.

This clonotype was counted a few times. The chain uses TRBV2 and TRBJ2-5; 8 nucleotides align to TRBD1. The CDR3 loop spans 13 amino acids. V shed 5 bases, J shed 9 bases, and the junction held 8 bases outside the gene matches. Germline V gene data show CDR1 as SNHLY and CDR2 as FYNNEI. Here the CDR3 reads CASSPTGGRAQYF. In DNA form, the CDR3 reads TGTGCCAGCAGTCCCACAGGGGGAAGGGCCCAGTACTTC.

The rearrangement joins TRBV9 to TRBJ1-6; D is possibly TRBD1 (6 bases). Trimming took off 0 bases at V and 7 bases at J, with 14 bases between the two ends. The CDR3 contains 16 residues. The germline CDR1 and CDR2 sequences are SGDLS and YYNGEE. The CDR3 DNA reads TGTGCCAGCAGCGTAGGTGGGGGGCTGGGGAATTCACCCCTCCACTTT. Protein sequence: CASSVGGGLGNSPLHF.

In its sample, this clonotype was seen many times. The chain recombines TRBV12-3 or TRBV12-4 with TRBJ2-7, with TRBD2 matching over 7 bases. V was clipped by 5 bases and J by 5 bases; unmatched bases: 6. The CDR3 spans 13 residues. The CDR3 sequence: CASSPGRDDEQYF. For the CDR3, the DNA is TGTGCCAGCAGTCCAGGGAGGGATGACGAGCAGTACTTC.

V usage is TRBV19 and J usage is TRBJ1-4, with D possibly being TRBD1 (6 bases). This CDR3 spans 18 amino acids. From germline, CDR1 is LNHDA and CDR2 SQIVND (reference sequence). V dropped 7 bases and J dropped 2 bases, with 23 bases sitting between them. The DNA of the CDR3 is TGTGCCAGTACCCAAAGGGGGGCTTGGGCCGGGACTAATGAAAAACTGTTTTTT. Its translation is CASTQRGAWAGTNEKLFF.

The V call is TRBV24-1, the J call TRBJ2-3; 7 bases are a match to TRBD2. V shed 4 bases, J shed 8 bases, and the junction held 8 bases outside the gene matches. CDR1 is KGHDR and CDR2 is SFDVKD in the germline V gene. This CDR3 region has 14 residues. Written as DNA, the CDR3 is TGTGCCACCAGTGAGGGGGAGGGCCGGGGTACGCAGTATTTT. This translates into CATSEGEGRGTQYF.

Of note for this clonotype: In this CDR3 the conserved last residue, phenylalanine or tryptophan, is missing, so a read error is likely. Because the CDR3's place on the DNA is in doubt, the DNA is left out and the CDR3 is given as listed by TCRdb. The chain recombines TRBV2 with TRBJ1-1. The CDR3 region is 8 residues in length, termini included. Germline CDR1 reads SNHLY; CDR2 reads FYNNEI. CDR3 residues: CASSYSIL.

The chain uses TRBV24-1 and TRBJ1-4; possible D gene TRBD1, 6 bases. There are 14 residues in the CDR3. Germline CDR1 reads KGHDR; CDR2 reads SFDVKD. The V and J ends lost 3 bases and 4 bases respectively, with 8 bases between them. CDR3 in DNA: TGTGCCACCAGTGATGACAGGCGTAATGAAAAACTGTTTTTT. It encodes CATSDDRRNEKLFF.

At least ten counts were recorded for this clonotype. V is TRBV10-1 and J is TRBJ1-1, with 10 bases that match TRBD1. The V gene end was trimmed by 6 bases and the J gene end by 3 bases; junction bases not matched to a gene: 19. The CDR3 runs to 19 residues. The V gene's germline CDR1 is WNHNN and CDR2 SYGVQD (reference sequence). CDR3 loop: CASSWRDRGKIVFHTEAFF. The CDR3 DNA reads TGCGCCAGCAGCTGGAGGGACAGGGGAAAAATCGTCTTCCACACTGAAGCTTTCTTT.

This clonotype was counted at least ten times. The chain has TRBV19 and TRBJ2-5; D is perhaps TRBD1 or TRBD2 (5 bases each). The germline CDR1 and CDR2 sequences are LNHDA and SQIVND (reference sequence). V gave up 5 bases and J gave up 2 bases, with 12 bases separating them. This CDR3 comprises 14 residues. The CDR3 spells CASSSTGTQETQYF. The CDR3 nucleotides read TGTGCCAGTAGTTCAACCGGGACGCAAGAGACCCAGTACTTC.

CDR3 region: CAISESYRGTQHF. The CDR3 DNA follows: TGTGCCATCAGTGAGTCATATAGAGGGACTCAGCATTTT. V usage is TRBV10-3 and J usage is TRBJ1-5, with TRBD1 as a possible D gene (5 bases). The V gene lost 0 bases and the J gene lost 13 bases, with 13 bases spanning the gap. The CDR3 runs 13 residues. In germline, CDR1 is ENHRY, CDR2 SYGVKD.

The table lists this clonotype with many counts. This chain links TRBV2 with TRBJ1-5; TRBD1 is a possible D gene (5 bases). With 7 bases removed from V and 0 bases from J, the gap between germline ends came to 13 bases. CDR3 size: 15 residues. Germline CDR1 SNHLY, CDR2 FYNNEI. CDR3 residues: CASTLGEGSNQPQHF. CDR3 sequence (DNA): TGTGCCAGCACCCTAGGGGAGGGTAGCAATCAGCCCCAGCATTTT.

This clonotype was found many times. The rearrangement uses TRBV2 and TRBJ1-1, with D hard to call. V lost 11 bases, J lost 0 bases, and 22 bases lay in between. There are 16 residues in the CDR3. Germline assignment: CDR1 SNHLY and CDR2 FYNNEI. The DNA of the CDR3 is TGTGCCCCCCCTCTCATCCGACGCTCAATGAACACTGAAGCTTTCTTT. Its protein is CAPPLIRRSMNTEAFF.

This clonotype was detected many times. V and J are TRBV7-2 and TRBJ1-4; D gene unclear. Germline lookup yields CDR1 SGHTA and CDR2 FQGNSA. Trimming cost V 5 bases and J 2 bases, with 9 bases left between them. The CDR3 consists of 14 residues. For the CDR3, the DNA is TGTGCCAGCAGCCGCAGGACGACTAATGAAAAACTGTTTTTT. Protein: CASSRRTTNEKLFF.